Listed below are T cell receptor beta chains from one sample, sequenced in a study of blood T cell repertoires in COVID-19. Only in-frame clones appear in the TCRdb table, and some are missing; sequencing was by immunoSEQ multiplex PCR. The sample contains over 150,000 clones, around nine tenths of which appear only once. Input material: peripheral blood. All receptors derive from a woman of 80 years or more with COVID-19, enrolled during active disease. Each CDR3 is given with its conserved first and last residue. Fields, in order: clone size, D gene, V gene, CDR3 length, J gene, CDR3 protein, CDR3 DNA. A D gene is named only where the DNA matches it firmly. Clone size is shown for a subset of rows, as once, few, many or a class of expanded clone.

-	-	TRBV27	13	TRBJ1-2	CASSTGQPYGYTF	TGTGCCAGCAGTACCGGACAGCCCTATGGCTACACCTTC
-	-	TRBV7-8	17	TRBJ1-2	CASSLLLRGLGGDGYTF	TGTGCCAGCAGCCTGCTTCTCCGTGGTTTGGGGGGGGATGGCTACACCTTC
-	-	TRBV7-9	14	TRBJ1-5	CASSLTGSNQPQHF	TGTGCCAGCAGCTTAACAGGAAGCAATCAGCCCCAGCATTTT
-	-	TRBV19	15	TRBJ1-6	CASSALRGSNSPLHF	TGTGCCAGTAGTGCTCTCAGGGGAAGTAATTCACCCCTCCACTTT
-	TRBD1	TRBV19	13	TRBJ2-7	CASTKTGLSEQYF	TGTGCCAGTACTAAGACAGGGTTAAGCGAGCAGTACTTC
few	TRBD1	TRBV6-5	14	TRBJ1-4	CASRRTGGNEKLFF	TGTGCCAGCAGGCGAACAGGGGGGAATGAAAAACTGTTTTTT
-	TRBD1	TRBV27	15	TRBJ1-5	CASRRGQGSNQPQHF	TGTGCCAGCAGGCGCGGACAGGGGAGCAATCAGCCCCAGCATTTT
-	TRBD1	TRBV6-5	16	TRBJ2-3	CASSYGGTGGADTQYF	TGTGCCAGCAGTTACGGGGGGACAGGGGGCGCAGATACGCAGTATTTT
-	TRBD1	TRBV6-1	16	TRBJ1-1	CASSEHTGVPNTEAFF	TGTGCCAGCAGTGAACACACAGGGGTGCCGAACACTGAAGCTTTCTTT
-	TRBD1	TRBV4-2	13	TRBJ1-2	CASSQVTGGGYTF	TGTGCCAGCAGCCAGGTTACAGGGGGTGGCTACACCTTC
-	-	TRBV18	15	TRBJ2-5	CASSPPGGRGETQYF	TGTGCCAGCTCACCACCGGGGGGGCGTGGAGAGACCCAGTACTTC
-	-	TRBV5-4	14	TRBJ1-2	CASSLQGAHYGYTF	TGTGCCAGCAGCTTACAGGGTGCTCACTATGGCTACACCTTC
once	TRBD2	TRBV2	15	TRBJ2-1	CASSDLFGRLGEQFF	TGTGCCAGCAGTGATCTGTTCGGGAGGTTGGGTGAGCAGTTCTTC
-	TRBD1	TRBV11-3	15	TRBJ2-5	CASSLRTGVGETQYF	TGTGCCAGCAGCTTACGGACAGGGGTTGGAGAGACCCAGTACTTC
-	-	TRBV28	16	TRBJ2-1	CASSLRVDNSYNEQFF	TGTGCCAGCAGTTTACGGGTGGACAACTCCTACAATGAGCAGTTCTTC
-	TRBD1	TRBV3-1/TRBV3-2	13	TRBJ1-2	CASSPGQVFGYTF	TGTGCCAGCAGCCCCGGACAGGTTTTCGGCTACACCTTC
-	-	TRBV19	12	TRBJ1-2	CASSRANYGYTF	TGTGCCAGTAGTCGGGCTAACTATGGCTACACCTTC
-	-	TRBV28	15	TRBJ1-2	CASSPLEKSFNGYTF	TGTGCCAGCAGTCCCCTAGAGAAGTCTTTTAATGGCTACACCTTC
-	TRBD2	TRBV6-2/TRBV6-3	14	TRBJ2-7	CASSAREASYEQYF	TGTGCCAGCAGCGCGCGGGAGGCCTCCTACGAGCAGTACTTC
-	TRBD1	TRBV7-6	14	TRBJ2-7	CASSLTGRGHEQYF	TGTGCCAGCAGCCTGACAGGGCGAGGGCACGAGCAGTACTTC
-	-	TRBV11-1	14	TRBJ1-2	CASGPRPNNYGYTF	TGTGCCAGCGGGCCAAGACCGAACAACTATGGCTACACCTTC
-	-	TRBV4-3	15	TRBJ2-5	CASSQERGIWETQYF	TGCGCCAGCAGCCAAGAAAGGGGAATATGGGAGACCCAGTACTTC
-	-	TRBV29-1	14	TRBJ2-7	CSAQLAYSSYEQYF	TGCAGCGCCCAGCTAGCGTACAGCTCCTACGAGCAGTACTTC
-	TRBD2	TRBV10-1	18	TRBJ2-7	CASIDSPRAGGGIYEQYF	TGCGCCAGCATTGATTCCCCTAGAGCGGGAGGGGGGATCTACGAGCAGTACTTC
-	TRBD2	TRBV5-1	16	TRBJ2-1	CASSPISGTSRVEQFF	TGCGCCAGCAGCCCTATTAGCGGGACTAGCCGGGTTGAGCAGTTCTTC
-	TRBD2	TRBV5-1	15	TRBJ2-3	CASSLTRGGTDTQYF	TGCGCCAGCAGCTTGACCCGGGGGGGCACAGATACGCAGTATTTT
once	TRBD2	TRBV7-2	13	TRBJ2-1	CASSLGLAGGPLF	TGTGCCAGCAGCTTAGGTCTAGCGGGAGGGCCGCTCTTC
-	-	TRBV11-2	14	TRBJ1-1	CASSKWTDLVEAFF	TGTGCCAGCAGCAAGTGGACAGACCTAGTTGAAGCTTTCTTT
few	-	TRBV18	15	TRBJ2-7	CASSPPTRSSYEQYF	TGTGCCAGCTCACCACCAACCCGGAGCTCCTACGAGCAGTACTTC
-	-	TRBV7-2	12	TRBJ2-7	CASSLMRDEQYF	TGTGCCAGCAGCCTCATGAGGGACGAGCAGTACTTC
-	TRBD1	TRBV11-2	15	TRBJ2-7	CASSLVWTGNYEQYF	TGTGCCAGCAGCTTAGTGTGGACAGGCAACTACGAGCAGTACTTC
-	TRBD1	TRBV2	14	TRBJ1-1	CATTTTGKNTEAFF	TGTGCCACTACGACGACAGGGAAGAACACTGAAGCTTTCTTT
-	-	TRBV9	16	TRBJ2-1	CASSVGPRGNGNEQFF	TGTGCCAGCAGCGTCGGCCCGCGGGGAAATGGGAATGAGCAGTTCTTC
-	-	TRBV5-4	16	TRBJ1-6	CASSSAIDGRNSPLHF	TGTGCCAGCAGCTCGGCAATCGACGGGAGAAATTCACCCCTCCACTTT
once	-	TRBV27	16	TRBJ2-2	CASSLGAWAGTGELFF	TGTGCCAGCAGTTTAGGTGCATGGGCGGGGACCGGGGAGCTGTTTTTT
-	-	TRBV4-2	14	TRBJ2-7	CASSQDRLIYEQYF	TGTGCCAGCAGCCAAGATCGACTTATATACGAGCAGTACTTC
-	TRBD2	TRBV5-4	16	TRBJ2-7	CASSRSLAESSYEQYF	TGTGCCAGCAGCCGTTCTCTAGCGGAGTCCTCCTACGAGCAGTACTTC
-	TRBD1	TRBV5-6	14	TRBJ1-3	CASSSGQPGNTIYF	TGTGCCAGCAGCTCGGGACAGCCAGGAAACACCATATATTTT
-	TRBD2	TRBV19	18	TRBJ2-1	CASSEGLAGANSYNEQFF	TGTGCCAGTAGTGAGGGACTAGCGGGCGCAAACTCCTACAATGAGCAGTTCTTC
-	-	TRBV7-9	13	TRBJ1-2	CASSPGANYGYTF	TGTGCCAGCAGCCCTGGAGCTAACTATGGCTACACCTTC
-	TRBD2	TRBV9	16	TRBJ2-2	CASTPQGGSETGELFF	TGTGCCAGCACCCCACAAGGCGGGAGTGAGACCGGGGAGCTGTTTTTT
-	TRBD1	TRBV19	13	TRBJ1-2	CASTSQGDYGYTF	TGTGCCAGTACATCCCAGGGGGACTATGGCTACACCTTC
-	-	TRBV2	17	TRBJ1-4	CASSERVRDRANEKLFF	TGTGCCAGCAGTGAAAGGGTGAGGGATCGGGCTAATGAAAAACTGTTTTTT
-	-	TRBV9	16	TRBJ2-7	CASSVGGGASSYEQYF	TGTGCCAGCAGCGTAGGAGGGGGGGCGAGCTCCTACGAGCAGTACTTC
few	TRBD1	TRBV9	14	TRBJ2-7	CASSAGTVRDEQYF	TGTGCCAGCAGCGCGGGGACAGTGCGAGACGAGCAGTACTTC
-	TRBD2	TRBV7-2	14	TRBJ2-1	CASSLAGGLDEQFF	TGTGCCAGCAGCTTAGCGGGAGGGCTTGATGAGCAGTTCTTC
-	-	TRBV28	14	TRBJ2-7	CASSLYSSSYEQYF	TGTGCCAGCAGTTTATACAGTAGCTCCTACGAGCAGTACTTC
-	TRBD1	TRBV5-5	14	TRBJ2-7	CASSLGTGAYEQYF	TGTGCCAGCAGCTTGGGGACAGGGGCCTACGAGCAGTACTTC
-	-	TRBV10-3	14	TRBJ1-1	CAISPGTSNTEAFF	TGTGCCATCAGTCCTGGGACATCTAACACTGAAGCTTTCTTT
-	TRBD1	TRBV2	16	TRBJ2-5	CASSKSTGGTIGTQYF	TGTGCCAGCAGTAAGAGTACAGGGGGAACTATCGGGACCCAGTACTTC
-	TRBD1	TRBV3-1/TRBV3-2	15	TRBJ1-3	CASSPGGFSGNTIYF	TGTGCCAGCAGCCCAGGGGGTTTCTCTGGAAACACCATATATTTT
-	-	TRBV5-1	16	TRBJ2-3	CASSLAGRGSADTQYF	TGCGCCAGCAGCTTGGCCGGTCGAGGTTCCGCAGATACGCAGTATTTT
once	-	TRBV7-3	18	TRBJ2-6	CASSFKTKESSGANVLTF	TGTGCCAGCAGCTTCAAAACCAAGGAGAGCTCTGGGGCCAACGTCCTGACTTTC
-	-	TRBV28	16	TRBJ2-3	CASSSPSGAGTDTQYF	TGTGCCAGCAGTTCCCCCTCAGGGGCCGGCACAGATACGCAGTATTTT
-	-	TRBV19	14	TRBJ1-3	CASSAGASGNTIYF	TGTGCCAGTAGCGCAGGGGCTTCTGGAAACACCATATATTTT
-	TRBD1	TRBV10-3	13	TRBJ1-5	CAITPGQNQPQHF	TGTGCCATCACCCCGGGACAGAATCAGCCCCAGCATTTT
-	TRBD1	TRBV5-1	14	TRBJ1-3	CASSPGTGGDTIYF	TGCGCCAGCAGCCCCGGGACAGGGGGGGACACCATATATTTT
-	TRBD1	TRBV5-1	13	TRBJ2-1	CASSLYRGTEQFF	TGCGCCAGCAGCTTGTACAGGGGAACTGAGCAGTTCTTC